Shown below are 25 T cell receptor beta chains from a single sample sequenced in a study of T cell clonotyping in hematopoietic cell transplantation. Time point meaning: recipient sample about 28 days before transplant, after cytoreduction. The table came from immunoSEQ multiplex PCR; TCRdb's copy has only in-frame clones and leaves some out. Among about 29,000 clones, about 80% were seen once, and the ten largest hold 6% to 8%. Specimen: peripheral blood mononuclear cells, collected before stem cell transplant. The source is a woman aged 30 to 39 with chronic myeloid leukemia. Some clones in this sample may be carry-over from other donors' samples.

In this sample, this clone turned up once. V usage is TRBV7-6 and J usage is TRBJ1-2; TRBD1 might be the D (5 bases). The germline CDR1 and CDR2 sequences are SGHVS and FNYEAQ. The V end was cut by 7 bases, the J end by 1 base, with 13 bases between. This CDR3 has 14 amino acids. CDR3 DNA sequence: TGTGCCAGCACCCCAGGGAGGGATAACTATGGCTACACCTTC. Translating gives CASTPGRDNYGYTF.

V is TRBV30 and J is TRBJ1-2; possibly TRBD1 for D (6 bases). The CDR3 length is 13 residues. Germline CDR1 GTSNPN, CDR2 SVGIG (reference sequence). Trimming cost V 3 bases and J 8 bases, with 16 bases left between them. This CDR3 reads CAWSQTGPGGYTF. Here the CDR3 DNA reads TGTGCCTGGAGCCAGACAGGTCCGGGCGGCTACACCTTC.

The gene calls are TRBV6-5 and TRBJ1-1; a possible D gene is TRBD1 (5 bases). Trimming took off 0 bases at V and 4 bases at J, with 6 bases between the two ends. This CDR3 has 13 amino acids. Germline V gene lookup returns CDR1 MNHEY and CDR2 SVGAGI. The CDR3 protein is CASSYSGGTEAFF. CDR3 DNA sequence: TGTGCCAGCAGTTACTCGGGGGGCACTGAAGCTTTCTTT.

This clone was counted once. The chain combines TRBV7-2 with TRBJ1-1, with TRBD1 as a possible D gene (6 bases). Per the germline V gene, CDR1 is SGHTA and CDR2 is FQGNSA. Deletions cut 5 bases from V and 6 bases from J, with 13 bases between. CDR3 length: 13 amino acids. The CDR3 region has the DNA TGTGCCAGCAGCGTATTACAGGGCTCTGAAGCTTTCTTT. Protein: CASSVLQGSEAFF.

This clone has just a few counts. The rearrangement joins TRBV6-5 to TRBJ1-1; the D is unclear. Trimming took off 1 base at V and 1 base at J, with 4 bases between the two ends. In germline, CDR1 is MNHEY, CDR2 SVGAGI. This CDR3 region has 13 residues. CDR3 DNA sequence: TGTGCCAGCAGTTACTGGGCGAACACTGAAGCTTTCTTT. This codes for CASSYWANTEAFF.

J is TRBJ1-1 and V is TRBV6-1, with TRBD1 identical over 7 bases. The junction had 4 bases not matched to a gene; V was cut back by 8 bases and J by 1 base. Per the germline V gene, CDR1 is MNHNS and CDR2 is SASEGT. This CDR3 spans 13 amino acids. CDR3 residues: CASLTGANTEAFF. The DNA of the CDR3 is TGTGCCAGCCTCACAGGGGCGAACACTGAAGCTTTCTTT.

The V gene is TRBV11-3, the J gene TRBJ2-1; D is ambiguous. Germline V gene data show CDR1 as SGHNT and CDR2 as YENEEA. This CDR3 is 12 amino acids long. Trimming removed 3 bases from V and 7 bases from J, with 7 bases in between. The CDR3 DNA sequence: TGTGCCAGCAGCTTTAATCAAAATGAGCAGTTCTTC. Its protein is CASSFNQNEQFF.

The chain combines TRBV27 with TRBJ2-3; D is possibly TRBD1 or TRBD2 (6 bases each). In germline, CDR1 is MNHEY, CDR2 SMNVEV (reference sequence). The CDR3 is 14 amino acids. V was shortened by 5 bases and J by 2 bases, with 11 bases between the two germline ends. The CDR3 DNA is TGTGCCAGCAGTCCGGGGGCCCCCACAGATACGCAGTATTTT. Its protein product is CASSPGAPTDTQYF.

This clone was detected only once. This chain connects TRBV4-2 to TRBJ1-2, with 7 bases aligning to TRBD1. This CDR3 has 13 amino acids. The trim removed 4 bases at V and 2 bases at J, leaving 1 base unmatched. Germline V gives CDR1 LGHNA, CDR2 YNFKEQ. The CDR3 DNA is TGTGCCAGCAGCCTACAGGGGAACTATGGCTACACCTTC. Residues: CASSLQGNYGYTF.

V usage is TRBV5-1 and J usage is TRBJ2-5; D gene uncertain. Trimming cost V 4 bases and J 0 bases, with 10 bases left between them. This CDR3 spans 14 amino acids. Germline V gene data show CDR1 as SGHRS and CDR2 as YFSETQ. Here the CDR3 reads CASSPNKYQETQYF. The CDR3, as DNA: TGCGCCAGCAGCCCAAACAAGTACCAAGAGACCCAGTACTTC.

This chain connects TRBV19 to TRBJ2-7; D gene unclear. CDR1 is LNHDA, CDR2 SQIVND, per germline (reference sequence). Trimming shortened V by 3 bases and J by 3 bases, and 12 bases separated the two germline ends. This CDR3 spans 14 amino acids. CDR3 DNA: TGTGCCAGTAGTATTTTTGGCGGCTTCTACGAGCAGTACGTC. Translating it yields CASSIFGGFYEQYV.

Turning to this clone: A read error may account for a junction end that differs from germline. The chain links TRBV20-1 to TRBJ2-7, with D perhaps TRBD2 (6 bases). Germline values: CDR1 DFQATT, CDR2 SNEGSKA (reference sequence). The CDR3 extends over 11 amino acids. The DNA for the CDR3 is TGCAGTACTAGCCGACCCCCCGAGCAGTACTTC. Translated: CSTSRPPEQYF.

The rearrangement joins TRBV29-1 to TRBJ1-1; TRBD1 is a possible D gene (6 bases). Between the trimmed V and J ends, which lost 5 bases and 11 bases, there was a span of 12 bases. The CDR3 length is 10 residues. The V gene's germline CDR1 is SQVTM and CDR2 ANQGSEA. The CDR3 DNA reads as TGCAGCGTTCGGGGGCGAGGGGCTTTCTTT. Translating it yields CSVRGRGAFF. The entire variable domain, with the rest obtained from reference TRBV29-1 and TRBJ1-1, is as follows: SAVISQKPSRDICQRGTSLTIQCQVDSQVTMMFWYRQQPGQSLTLIATANQGSEATYESGFVIDKFPISRPNLTFSTLTVSNMSPEDSSIYLCSVRGRGAFFGQGTRLTVV.

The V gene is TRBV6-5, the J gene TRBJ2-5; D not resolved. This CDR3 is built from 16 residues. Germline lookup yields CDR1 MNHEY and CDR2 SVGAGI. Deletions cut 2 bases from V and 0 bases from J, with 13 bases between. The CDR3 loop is CASSYTRLSYQETQYF. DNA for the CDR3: TGTGCCAGCAGTTACACACGACTCTCGTACCAAGAGACCCAGTACTTC.

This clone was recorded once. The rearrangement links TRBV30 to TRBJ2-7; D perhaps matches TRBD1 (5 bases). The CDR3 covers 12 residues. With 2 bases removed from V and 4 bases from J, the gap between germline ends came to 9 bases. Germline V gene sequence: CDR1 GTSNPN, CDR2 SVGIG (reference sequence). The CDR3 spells CAWSQQAYEQYF. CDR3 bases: TGTGCCTGGAGTCAACAGGCGTACGAGCAGTACTTC.

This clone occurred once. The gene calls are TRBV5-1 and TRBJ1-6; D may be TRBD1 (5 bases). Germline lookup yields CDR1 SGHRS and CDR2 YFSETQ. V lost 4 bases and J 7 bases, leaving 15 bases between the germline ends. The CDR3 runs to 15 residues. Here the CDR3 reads CASSTQGEGNSPLHF. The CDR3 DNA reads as TGCGCCAGCAGCACCCAGGGTGAGGGCAATTCACCCCTCCACTTT.

The DNA for the CDR3 is TGCGCCAGCAGCCAAGATAAAAGGGAAGGCAGGGGGCTAGGCTACACCTTC. Translating gives CASSQDKREGRGLGYTF. This chain links TRBV4-1 with TRBJ1-2; 8 bases match TRBD1. The trim removed 0 bases at V and 8 bases at J, leaving 14 bases unmatched. The CDR3 extends over 17 amino acids. Per the germline V gene, CDR1 is MGHRA and CDR2 is YSYEKL.

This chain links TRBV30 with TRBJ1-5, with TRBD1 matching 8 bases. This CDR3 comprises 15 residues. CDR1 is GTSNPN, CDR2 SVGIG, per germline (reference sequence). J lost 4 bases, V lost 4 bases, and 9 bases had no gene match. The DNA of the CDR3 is TGTGCCTGGACCCCAGGGGGCCGTACGAATCAGCCCCAGCATTTT. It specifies CAWTPGGRTNQPQHF.

The CDR3 nucleotides read TGCGCCAGCAGCCAAGATCTTGTGGGGACTCTCCGGGAGCAGTACTTC. Protein: CASSQDLVGTLREQYF. The chain combines TRBV4-1 with TRBJ2-7; tentatively, D is TRBD2 (6 bases). The germline V gene encodes CDR1 MGHRA and CDR2 YSYEKL. The CDR3 has 16 residues. V lost 0 bases to trimming and J lost 7 bases, with 19 bases between them.

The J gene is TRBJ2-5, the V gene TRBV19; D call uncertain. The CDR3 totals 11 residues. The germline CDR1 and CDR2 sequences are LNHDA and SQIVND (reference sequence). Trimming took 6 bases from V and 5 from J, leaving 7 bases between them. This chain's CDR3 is CASRVGETQYF. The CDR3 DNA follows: TGTGCCAGTAGAGTAGGGGAGACCCAGTACTTC.

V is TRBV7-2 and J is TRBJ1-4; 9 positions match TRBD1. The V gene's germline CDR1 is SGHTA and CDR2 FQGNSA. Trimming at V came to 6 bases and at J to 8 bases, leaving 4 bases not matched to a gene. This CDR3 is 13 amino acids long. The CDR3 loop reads CASSPGQGEKLFF. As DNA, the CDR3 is TGTGCCAGCAGTCCGGGACAGGGCGAAAAACTGTTTTTT.

As DNA, the CDR3 is TGTGCCAGCAGTTACTACATTGGGGACAGGGCAATAGCTTTCTTT. It translates to CASSYYIGDRAIAFF. The rearrangement joins TRBV6-5 to TRBJ1-1; 9 positions agree with TRBD1. Germline V lookup: CDR1 MNHEY, CDR2 SVGAGI. V shed 1 base, J shed 10 bases, and the junction held 10 bases outside the gene matches. This CDR3 has 15 amino acids.

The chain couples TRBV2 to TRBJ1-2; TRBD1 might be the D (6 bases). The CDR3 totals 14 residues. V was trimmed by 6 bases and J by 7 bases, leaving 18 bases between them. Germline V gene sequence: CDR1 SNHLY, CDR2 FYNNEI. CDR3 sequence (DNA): TGTGCCAGCAGCTTTGAGACAGGCCGGGGTGGCTACACCTTC. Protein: CASSFETGRGGYTF.

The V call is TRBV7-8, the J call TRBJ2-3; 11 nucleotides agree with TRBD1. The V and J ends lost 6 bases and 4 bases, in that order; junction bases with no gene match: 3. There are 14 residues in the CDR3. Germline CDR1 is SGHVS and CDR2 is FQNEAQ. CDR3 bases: TGTGCCAGCAGGTGGACAGGGGGCCCAGATACGCAGTATTTT. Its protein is CASRWTGGPDTQYF.

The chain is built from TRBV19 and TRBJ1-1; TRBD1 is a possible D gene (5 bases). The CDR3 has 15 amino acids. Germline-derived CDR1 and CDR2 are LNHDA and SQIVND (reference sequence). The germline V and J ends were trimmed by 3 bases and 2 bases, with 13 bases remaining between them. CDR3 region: CASSMWRDLNTEAFF. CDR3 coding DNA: TGTGCCAGTAGTATGTGGAGGGACCTTAACACTGAAGCTTTCTTT.